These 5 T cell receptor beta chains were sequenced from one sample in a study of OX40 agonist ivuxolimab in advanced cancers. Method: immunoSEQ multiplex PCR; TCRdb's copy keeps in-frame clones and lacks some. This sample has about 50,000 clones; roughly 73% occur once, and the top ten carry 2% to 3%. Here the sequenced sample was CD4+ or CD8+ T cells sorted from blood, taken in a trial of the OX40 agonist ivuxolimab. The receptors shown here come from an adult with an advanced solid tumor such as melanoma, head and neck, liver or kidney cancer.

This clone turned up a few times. The CDR3 DNA sequence: TGCGCCAGTTCGAAAAACCAGAACACTGAAGCTTTCTTT. It translates to CASSKNQNTEAFF. The chain is built from TRBV10-1 and TRBJ1-1; D gene unclear. Germline V gene data show CDR1 as WNHNN and CDR2 as SYGVQD (reference sequence). The CDR3 is 13 residues long. Trimming took off 9 bases at V and 1 base at J, with 12 bases between the two ends.

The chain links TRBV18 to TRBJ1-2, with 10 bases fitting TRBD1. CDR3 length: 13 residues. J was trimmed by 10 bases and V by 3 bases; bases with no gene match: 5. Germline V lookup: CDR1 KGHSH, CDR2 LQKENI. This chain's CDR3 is CASSPGQGRNYTF. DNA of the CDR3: TGTGCCAGCTCACCGGGACAGGGGCGAAACTACACCTTC.

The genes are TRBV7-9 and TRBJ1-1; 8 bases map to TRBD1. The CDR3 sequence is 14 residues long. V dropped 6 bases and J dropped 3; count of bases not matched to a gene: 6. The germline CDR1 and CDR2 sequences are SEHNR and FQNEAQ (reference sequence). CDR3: CASRGDRQDTEAFF. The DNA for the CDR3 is TGTGCCAGCAGGGGGGACAGGCAGGACACTGAAGCTTTCTTT.

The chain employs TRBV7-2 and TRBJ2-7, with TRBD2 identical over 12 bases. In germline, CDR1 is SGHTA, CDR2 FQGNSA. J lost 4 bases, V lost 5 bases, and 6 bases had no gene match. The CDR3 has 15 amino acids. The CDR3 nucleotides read TGTGCCAGCAGCCTAGGACTAGCGGGGACTTACGAGCAGTACTTC. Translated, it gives CASSLGLAGTYEQYF.

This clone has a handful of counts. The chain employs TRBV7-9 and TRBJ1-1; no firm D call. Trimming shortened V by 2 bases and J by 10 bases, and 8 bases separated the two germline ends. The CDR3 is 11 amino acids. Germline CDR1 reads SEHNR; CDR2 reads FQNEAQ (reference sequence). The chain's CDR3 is CASSLRGPAFF. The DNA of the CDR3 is TGTGCCAGCAGCTTACGTGGTCCAGCTTTCTTT.